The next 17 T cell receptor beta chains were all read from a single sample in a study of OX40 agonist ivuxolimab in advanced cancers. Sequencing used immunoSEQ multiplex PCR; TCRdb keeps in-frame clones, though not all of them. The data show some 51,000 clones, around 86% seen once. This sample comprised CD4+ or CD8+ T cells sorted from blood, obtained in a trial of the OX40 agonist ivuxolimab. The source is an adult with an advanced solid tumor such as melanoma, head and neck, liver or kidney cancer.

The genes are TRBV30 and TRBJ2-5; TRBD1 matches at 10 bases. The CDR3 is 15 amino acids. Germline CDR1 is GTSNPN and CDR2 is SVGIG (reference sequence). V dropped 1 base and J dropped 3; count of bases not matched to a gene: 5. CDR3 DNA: TGTGCCTGGAGTGGTCTGGGACAGGGGAAAGAGACCCAGTACTTC. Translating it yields CAWSGLGQGKETQYF.

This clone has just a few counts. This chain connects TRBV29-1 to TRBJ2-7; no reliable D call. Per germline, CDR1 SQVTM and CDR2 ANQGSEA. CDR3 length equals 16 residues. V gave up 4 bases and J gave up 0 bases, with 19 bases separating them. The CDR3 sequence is CSVALYFGPGSYEQYF. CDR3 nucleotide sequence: TGCAGCGTTGCTCTATATTTCGGACCGGGCTCCTACGAGCAGTACTTC.

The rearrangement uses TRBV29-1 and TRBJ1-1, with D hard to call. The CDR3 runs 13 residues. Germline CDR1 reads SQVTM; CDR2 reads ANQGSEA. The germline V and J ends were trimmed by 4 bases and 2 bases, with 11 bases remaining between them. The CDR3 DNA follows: TGCAGCGTTGTTTCTTCTTTCAACACTGAAGCTTTCTTT. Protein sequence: CSVVSSFNTEAFF.

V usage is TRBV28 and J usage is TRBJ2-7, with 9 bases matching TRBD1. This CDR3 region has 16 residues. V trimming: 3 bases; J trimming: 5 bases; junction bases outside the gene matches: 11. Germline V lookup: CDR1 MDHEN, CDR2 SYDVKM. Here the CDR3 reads CASSFRSGQGPNEQYF. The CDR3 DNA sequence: TGTGCCAGCAGTTTTAGGTCGGGACAGGGCCCCAACGAGCAGTACTTC.

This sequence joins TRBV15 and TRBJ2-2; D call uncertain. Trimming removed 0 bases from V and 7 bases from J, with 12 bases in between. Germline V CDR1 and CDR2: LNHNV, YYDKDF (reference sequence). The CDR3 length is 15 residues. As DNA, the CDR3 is TGTGCCACCAGCAGAGATAATTTCTATGTCGGGGAGCTGTTTTTT. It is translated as CATSRDNFYVGELFF.

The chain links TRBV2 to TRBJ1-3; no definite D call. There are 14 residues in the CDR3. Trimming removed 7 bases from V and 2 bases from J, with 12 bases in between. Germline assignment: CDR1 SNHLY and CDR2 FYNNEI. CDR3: CASTTLRAGNTIYF. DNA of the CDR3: TGTGCCAGCACGACCCTACGGGCTGGAAACACCATATATTTT.

CDR3 amino acids: CASSWDRDTDTQYF. DNA for the CDR3: TGTGCCAGCAGTTGGGACAGAGACACAGATACGCAGTATTTT. This chain links TRBV28 with TRBJ2-3, with 7 bases matching TRBD1. This CDR3 has 14 residues. Germline CDR1 MDHEN, CDR2 SYDVKM. V dropped 4 bases and J dropped 2; count of bases not matched to a gene: 3.

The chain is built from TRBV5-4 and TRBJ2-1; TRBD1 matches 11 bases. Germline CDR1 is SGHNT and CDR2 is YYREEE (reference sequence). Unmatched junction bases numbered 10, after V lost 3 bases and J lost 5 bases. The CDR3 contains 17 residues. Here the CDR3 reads CASSSSWGTGGHNEQFF. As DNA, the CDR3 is TGTGCCAGCAGCTCTAGTTGGGGGACAGGGGGACACAATGAGCAGTTCTTC.

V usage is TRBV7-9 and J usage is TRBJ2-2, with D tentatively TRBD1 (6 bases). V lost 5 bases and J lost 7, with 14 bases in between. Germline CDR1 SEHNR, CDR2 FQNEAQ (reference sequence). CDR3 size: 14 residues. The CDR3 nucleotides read TGTGCCAGCAGCCTCCGGACAGTAGTCGGGGAGCTGTTTTTT. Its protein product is CASSLRTVVGELFF.

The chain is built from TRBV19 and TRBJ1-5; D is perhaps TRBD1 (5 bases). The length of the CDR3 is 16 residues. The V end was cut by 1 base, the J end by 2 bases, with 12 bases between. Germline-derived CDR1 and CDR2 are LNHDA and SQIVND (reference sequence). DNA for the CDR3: TGTGCCAGTAGTATAGGTGGGGGGAAAGGCAATCAGCCCCAGCATTTT. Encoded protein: CASSIGGGKGNQPQHF.

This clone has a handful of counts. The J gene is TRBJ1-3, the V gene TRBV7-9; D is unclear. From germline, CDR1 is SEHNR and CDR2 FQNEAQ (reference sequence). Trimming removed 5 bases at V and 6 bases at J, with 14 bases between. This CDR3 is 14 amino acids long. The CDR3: CASSQQGKQNTIYF. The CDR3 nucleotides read TGTGCCAGCAGCCAACAAGGGAAGCAAAACACCATATATTTT.

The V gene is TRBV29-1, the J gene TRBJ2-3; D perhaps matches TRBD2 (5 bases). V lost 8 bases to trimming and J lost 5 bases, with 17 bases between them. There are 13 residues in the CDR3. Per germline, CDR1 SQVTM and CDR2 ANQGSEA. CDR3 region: CSMRGIVGDTQYF. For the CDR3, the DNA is TGCAGCATGCGAGGGATTGTAGGAGATACGCAGTATTTT.

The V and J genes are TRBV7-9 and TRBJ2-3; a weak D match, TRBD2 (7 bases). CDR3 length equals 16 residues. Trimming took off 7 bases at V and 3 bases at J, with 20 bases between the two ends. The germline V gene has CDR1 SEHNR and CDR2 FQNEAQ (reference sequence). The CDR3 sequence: CASTPRGGSVTDTQYF. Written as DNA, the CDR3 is TGTGCCAGCACTCCGAGGGGGGGATCCGTAACAGATACGCAGTATTTT.

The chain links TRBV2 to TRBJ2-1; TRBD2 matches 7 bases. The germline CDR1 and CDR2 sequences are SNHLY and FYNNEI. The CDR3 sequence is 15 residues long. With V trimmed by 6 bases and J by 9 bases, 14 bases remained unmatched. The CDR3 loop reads CASSHTLAFGGEQFF. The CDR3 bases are TGTGCCAGCAGCCATACACTAGCGTTCGGGGGTGAGCAGTTCTTC.

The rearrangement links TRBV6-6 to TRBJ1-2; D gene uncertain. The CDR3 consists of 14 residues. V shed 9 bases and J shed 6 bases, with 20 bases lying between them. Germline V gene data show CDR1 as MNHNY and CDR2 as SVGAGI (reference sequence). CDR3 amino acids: CASVRGSERDGYTF. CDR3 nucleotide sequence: TGTGCCAGTGTTCGGGGTAGCGAGAGGGATGGCTACACCTTC.

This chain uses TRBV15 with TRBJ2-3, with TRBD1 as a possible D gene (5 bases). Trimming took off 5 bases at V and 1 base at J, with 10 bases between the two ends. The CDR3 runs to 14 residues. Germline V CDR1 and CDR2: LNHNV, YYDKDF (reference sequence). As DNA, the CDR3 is TGTGCCACCAGCTACTCAGGGCGCACAGATACGCAGTATTTT. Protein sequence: CATSYSGRTDTQYF.

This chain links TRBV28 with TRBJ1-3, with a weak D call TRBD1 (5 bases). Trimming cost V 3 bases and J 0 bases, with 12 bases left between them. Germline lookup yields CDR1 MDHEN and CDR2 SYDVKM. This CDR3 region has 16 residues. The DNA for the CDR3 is TGTGCCAGCAGTTTGTGGGACCGGTACTCTGGAAACACCATATATTTT. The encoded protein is CASSLWDRYSGNTIYF.